One sample yielded the 5 T cell receptor beta chains listed below, sequenced in a study of T cells in Graves' hyperthyroidism and ophthalmopathy (dated by TCRdb to about 2019). Receptor libraries were prepared by multiplex PCR. The run used an Illumina HiSeq 2000. TCR beta CDR3 regions were amplified from RNA transcripts. A first-round RT-PCR of the TCR CDR3 used the HTBI primer set with the Qiagen OneStep RT-PCR kit. TCRdb reworked the public reads: Q25 trimming with fastp, MiXCR clone assembly, productive beta chains retained. Rows matching on CDR3 protein sequence are summarized as one entry with the most common DNA and genes. The sample yields about 580,000 distinct CDR3 sequences; around 46% were counted once. The top ten hold roughly 7.7% of the sample. The sample taken for sequencing was peripheral blood or thyroid tissue (not recorded which). The source of these receptors is a woman younger than 35 with Graves' hyperthyroidism.

This chain uses TRBV6-5 with TRBJ1-4, with TRBD1 matching 8 bases. This CDR3 has 13 amino acids. Trimming took 2 bases from V and 11 from J; bases not matched to a gene: 4. Per germline, CDR1 MNHEY and CDR2 SVGAGI. As DNA, the CDR3 is TGTGCCAGCAGTTACATGTGGACAGGGAAACTGTTTTTT. It specifies CASSYMWTGKLFF.

This clonotype was seen repeatedly, ten times or more. The chain's CDR3 is CASSVAVGYEQYF. In DNA, the CDR3 is TGTGCCAGCAGCGTAGCTGTGGGCTACGAGCAGTACTTC. The rearrangement uses TRBV9 and TRBJ2-7, with D unclear. CDR1 is SGDLS and CDR2 is YYNGEE in the germline V gene. The V gene lost 0 bases and the J gene lost 3 bases, with 7 bases spanning the gap. The CDR3 runs 13 residues. The whole variable domain, filled in from reference TRBV9 and TRBJ2-7, reads DSGVTQTPKHLITATGQRVTLRCSPRSGDLSVYWYQQSLDQGLQFLIQYYNGEERAKGNILERFSAQQFPDLHSELNLSSLELGDSALYFCASSVAVGYEQYFGPGTRLTVT.

This clonotype was seen more than once but under ten times. An end of the junction does not agree with germline; a read error may underlie this. The chain is built from TRBV5-5 and TRBJ1-4; D gene uncertain. The CDR3 runs to 16 residues. The germline V gene has CDR1 SGHKS and CDR2 YYEKEE (reference sequence). Here the CDR3 reads CASSDPRRGRNGKLFF. CDR3 DNA: TGTGCCAGCAGCGACCCTCGGCGTGGCCGAAATGGAAAACTGTTTTTT.

On this clonotype: A much larger clone lies one base from this, so it may be a read error. The chain links TRBV24-1 to TRBJ1-2; D gene uncertain. Germline CDR1 reads KGHDR; CDR2 reads SFDVKD. V was cut by 1 base and J by 7 bases, with 9 bases left in between. The CDR3 extends over 13 amino acids. CDR3 DNA sequence: TGTGCCACCAGTGATTTTAAAATGCGTGGCTACACCTTC. It codes for CATSDFKMRGYTF.

Ten or more counts support this clonotype. V is TRBV14 and J is TRBJ2-7; a weak D match, TRBD2 (6 bases). The CDR3 spans 15 residues. V lost 6 bases and J 4 bases, leaving 19 bases between the germline ends. Germline V lookup: CDR1 SGHDN, CDR2 FVKESK. CDR3 DNA sequence: TGTGCCAGCAGTAAAGCCCCTAGCGTACAATACGAGCAGTACTTC. It encodes CASSKAPSVQYEQYF.